Sequencing of this T cell receptor (beta chain) was carried out in a study of cytomegalovirus exposure and HLA in healthy donors (dated by TCRdb to the late 2010s). Regarding the complete study: In an earlier analysis of some 610 of the donors, approximately 300 Gb of sequence data and 117 million unique TCR beta sequences from about 190 million T cells were reported. An early release covering 500 to 750 HLA-typed donors comprised roughly 300 gigabases of sequencing data and 65 million to 100 million unique TCR sequences. Of the 300 to 450 genotyped donors, more than 75% were placed in the genetic ancestry cluster associated with self-reported Caucasian donors. The study aimed to test whether cataloging public T cell receptors could reveal signatures of past pathogen exposure. The study used immunosequencing to profile the T cell repertoires of 670 or so subjects and linked those repertoires to cytomegalovirus serostatus. Along with the approximately 700-subject first cohort, a separate validation cohort of over a hundred different subjects was used. To predict cytomegalovirus infection status, the study brought together high-throughput TCR immunosequencing, statistical association of individual TCRs with disease status, and machine learning. In a later analysis, previously published TCR beta repertoires from about 670 donors were re-analyzed and high-resolution HLA genotyping was added so that TCR occurrence patterns could be studied. Rather than drawing on any new phenotypic data, the later analysis identified candidate immune exposures from TCR beta sequences and the way those sequences occurred across donors. To decide whether each TCR beta V gene segment behaved as functional or pseudogenic, an earlier analysis of 587 of the donors relied on high-throughput TCR beta sequencing. Donor age, sex, ethnicity and CMV serostatus were collected together with the repertoire data. A later genetic analysis used genome-wide SNP genotypes for about 55% of the 666 donors, treating that subset as a discovery cohort. All discovery cohort repertoires had been generated on a single sequencing platform. HLA typing included class I and class II loci at four-digit resolution. Typing coverage differed by locus: A, B, C, DRB1 and DQB1 were typed in roughly 629-630 donors, DQA1 in 522, DPA1 in 600 to 610, and DPB1 in just under 490. Because of strong linkage in the cohort, five DR-DQ haplotypes were treated as single units for association and clustering. On average, roughly 240,000 unique TCR beta nucleotide sequences were sequenced per donor among 398 genotyped donors of the cohort, with around 19% of those sequences being non-productive. Overall results and qualifications from the work: A later analysis found that TCR association rates varied across HLA loci, with DRB1 alleles showing the most associated TCRs and HLA-C alleles the fewest. A later analysis found that most CMV-associated TCR beta chains appeared HLA-restricted, with HLA associations seemingly driven largely by CMV exposure. The study listed approximately 150 TCR beta chains as associated with cytomegalovirus. Specific HLA alleles were associated with around 18,000 TCR beta sequences at a false discovery rate of 0.05 in a later analysis. When HLA alleles, especially DR and DQ, strongly co-occurred, TCR associations were difficult to assign to individual alleles. A few of the identified cytomegalovirus-associated TCR beta chains were confirmed in vitro to be specific for cytomegalovirus antigens. A further reported finding was that TCR beta sequences accurately predicted the HLA-A and HLA-B alleles for most subjects in the first cohort. Because HLA typing was unavailable for some donors at each locus, only the typed subset was used in association tests. The sequencing pipeline was judged likely to have produced a cluster of highly shared sequence variants as a technical artifact. The classifier was reported to diagnose cytomegalovirus status with high specificity and sensitivity in both the original and validation cohorts. According to a later analysis, parvovirus B19, influenza, CMV and Epstein-Barr virus appeared linked to several top co-occurrence clusters. In a later analysis, HLA-associated TCR beta chains showed more clonal expansion and lower generation probabilities than non-associated chains that were equally common. In an earlier analysis of several hundred of the donors, most TCR beta V segments were observed in productive rearrangements about 90% or about 30% of the time, broadly matching IMGT annotations. Because the 87-base-pair reads could not distinguish some IMGT-functional V segments, including TRBV6-2 and TRBV6-3, those segments were excluded. According to a later genetic analysis, donors in an Asian-associated ancestry cluster had fewer N-insertions in productive TCRs than the roughly 700-donor mean. This cohort had only TCR beta chains sequenced, and the lack of alpha or paired-chain data limited which features could be detected. Immune exposure information for the cohort was limited to CMV serostatus. Correlated functional status among segregating V segments might reflect linkage disequilibrium, but an unknown experimental factor could not be ruled out. V-gene and J-gene trimming of TCR beta chains was associated with a missense DCLRE1C variant in a later genetic analysis, and the association was replicated in an independent cohort. Because counts were too low, 15 to 20 rarely observed V segments, including chromosome 9 orphons, were left out of the earlier analysis of 500 to 750 of the donors. It was suggested by the authors that the approach could potentially be generalized to other disease states and immunological phenotypes. While some public TCRs were present in many individuals, most TCR sequences turned up only very rarely across donors. Roughly uniform sequencing depth across donors was assumed in presence/absence analyses, although this assumption may not hold.

The cohort comprised some 730 healthy bone marrow donors. At the time of sampling, every cohort member was nominally healthy, though immune exposures that went unrecorded were likely present. The donor tested CMV seronegative, placing the donor among the 352 seronegative members of the cohort. Each donor provided a peripheral blood sample, and peripheral blood mononuclear cells were used for TCR beta sequencing. Genomic DNA extraction from the blood cell samples was performed with the Qiagen DNeasy Blood Extraction Kit. With regard to this clone: The clone's antigen remains unknown. The record has no base qualities; no much larger clone is one base away.

Library preparation was by the immunoSEQ multiplex PCR assay. For the multiplex PCR, a mixture combining 60 forward primers for TCR Vbeta segments and 13 reverse primers for TCR Jbeta segments was used. Amplification of the CDR3 region of rearranged TCR beta genes was performed with a multiplex PCR assay on genomic DNA. The Illumina HiSeq System was used to sequence the amplified TCR beta libraries as 87-base-pair reads. Turning to the authors' computational methods: In a later analysis, around 80 million unique TCR beta chains were counted across the 650 to 750 repertoires, and about 9.9 million of these chains were shared by at least two donors. Raw reads were error-corrected and collapsed into unique sequences with a nearest-neighbor algorithm that merged closely related sequences to remove PCR and sequencing errors. V, D and J gene segments were assigned by aligning CDR3 sequences to IMGT reference sequences. For a sequence to be retained, a match of at least six nucleotides to both a V gene segment and a J gene segment was required. Rearrangements were called productive when the CDR3 lacked stop codons and stayed in frame with V and J; all others were non-productive. Following IMGT convention, CDR3 was defined as the stretch from the second conserved V-encoded cysteine up to the conserved J-encoded phenylalanine. In an earlier analysis of around 570 of the donors, sequences lacking an unambiguous match to a single V gene segment were excluded. In an earlier analysis of more than 500 of the donors, a V segment was called functional when productive rearrangements were above 56.7%, and segregating when the standard deviation between donors exceeded 5%. A statistical classification framework was built for diagnosing cytomegalovirus status from the catalog of TCR beta chain sequences. In a later analysis, TCR nucleotide sequences were compared against IMGT/GENE-DB human TR gene sequences so that V and J genes could be assigned. Using the TCRdist pipeline, a later analysis assigned CDR3 sequences along with most-parsimonious VDJ recombination scenarios. In a later analysis, each TCR beta chain was defined by its CDR3 amino acid sequence together with its V-gene family, and reads lacking a unique V-gene family were excluded. In a later analysis, 450 to 600 highly shared, low-generation-probability nucleotide sequences were removed to address suspected cross-contamination and a sequencing artifact. In a later analysis, a clonal expansion index for each public chain was calculated from normalized within-repertoire ranks of inferred template counts. In a later analysis, generation probabilities were computed using a VDJ recombination model fitted to out-of-frame rearrangements, and the results were checked against IGoR. In a later analysis, TCR-TCR, TCR-HLA and TCR-CMV co-occurrence was scored with hypergeometric tests, and a repertoire-size bias correction was applied to TCR pairs. In a later analysis, false discovery rates were estimated by permuting HLA or CMV assignments 20 times. In a later analysis, co-occurring TCRs were grouped using DBSCAN, with TCRdist sequence similarity added in when clustering inside HLA-allele-positive subsets. Repertoires with fewer than 30,000 or more than 120,000 public chains, plus five repertoires with anomalous nucleotide sharing, were excluded from co-occurrence clustering. As stored in TCRdb, this immuneACCESS dataset retains in-frame rearrangements with V and J assigned. A fraction of the clones does not appear; measured against another copy, unresolved V genes explain less than half of the discrepancy, and the remainder lacks a known reason. V, J and clone size are those of that table, while D and trimming were read from the DNA. This sample comprises roughly 280,000 clones, around 66% of them detected only once. Of the sample, over 2% is held by the ten largest clones.

The CDR3 contains 13 residues, cysteine and phenylalanine counted. The only DNA kept is the CDR3, 39 bases in frame from the first base. The germline V gene encodes CDR1 MNHNS and CDR2 SASEGT. V sheds 4 bases and J sheds 2 bases, leaving 9 bases between their ends. Sequencing was performed on PBMCs. This chain joins TRBV6-1 to TRBJ2-7; a confident D gene designation cannot be given. The clonotype originates from a female donor in good health and CMV-seronegative. The DNA is TGTGCCAGCAGTGCTCCCGGTGCCTACGAGCAGTACTTC. Translated, this gives CASSAPGAYEQYF.